Presented here are 30 T cell receptor beta chains from one specimen sequenced in a study of cytomegalovirus exposure and HLA in healthy donors. This PCR relied on a set of 60 Vbeta primers and 13 Jbeta primers. Data came from immunoSEQ multiplex PCR; TCRdb stores just in-frame clones and leaves some out. The table for this sample gives 150,000 to 250,000 clones. Sample: PBMCs. The receptors were gathered from a boy aged 5-17 years in good health and CMV-seronegative.

The chain recombines TRBV10-3 with TRBJ2-7; D possibly corresponds to TRBD1 (6 bases). The CDR3 is made up of 12 amino acids. Per germline, CDR1 ENHRY and CDR2 SYGVKD. The V end was cut by 1 base, the J end by 5 bases, with 6 bases between. DNA of the CDR3: TGTGCCATCAGTGAGTGGACAGACGAGCAGTACTTC. This codes for CAISEWTDEQYF.

This sequence joins TRBV5-4 and TRBJ2-7, with TRBD2 identical over 7 bases. This CDR3 is built from 15 residues. CDR1 and CDR2 from the germline V gene are SGHNT and YYREEE (reference sequence). The J segment lost 5 bases and the V segment lost 0 bases, leaving 8 bases of the junction unmatched. CDR3 sequence (DNA): TGTGCCAGCAGCTTGGTCAGCGGGGCGGGGAACGAGCAGTACTTC. Translation gives CASSLVSGAGNEQYF.

This chain connects TRBV5-6 to TRBJ1-2; D is uncertain. This CDR3 contains 13 residues. Germline V gives CDR1 SGHDT, CDR2 YYEEEE. V lost 2 bases and J 4 bases, leaving 9 bases between the germline ends. DNA of the CDR3: TGTGCCAGCAGCTTTGGCAGGTTCTATGGCTACACCTTC. Its protein product is CASSFGRFYGYTF.

The CDR3 coding sequence is TGCGCCAGCAGCCAATCAGGTAGTGAGCAGTTCTTC. It codes for CASSQSGSEQFF. The chain joins TRBV4-3 to TRBJ2-1; D is unclear. V lost 2 bases, J lost 9 bases, and 8 bases lay in between. The CDR3 is 12 amino acids. The germline CDR1 and CDR2 sequences are LGHNA and YSLEER.

The gene calls are TRBV19 and TRBJ1-2, with TRBD1 as a possible D gene (5 bases). CDR1 LNHDA and CDR2 SQIVND come from the germline V gene (reference sequence). V dropped 8 bases and J dropped 8 bases, with 24 bases sitting between them. The length of the CDR3 is 15 residues. Written as DNA, the CDR3 is TGTGCCAGTCGAGGGGCAGGTGTCCAAGGGAGGGGCTACACCTTC. This translates into CASRGAGVQGRGYTF. Together with reference TRBV19 and TRBJ1-2, the CDR3 gives the full variable domain: DGGITQSPKYLFRKEGQNVTLSCEQNLNHDAMYWYRQDPGQGLRLIYYSQIVNDFQKGDIAEGYSVSREKKESFPLTVTSAQKNPTAFYLCASRGAGVQGRGYTFGSGTRLTVV.

The J gene is TRBJ2-3, the V gene TRBV7-8; unclear D gene. From germline, CDR1 is SGHVS and CDR2 FQNEAQ. This CDR3 spans 13 amino acids. The V end lost 6 bases, the J end lost 2 bases, and 9 bases lay between the germline ends. The CDR3 loop reads CASRNMNTDTQYF. The CDR3 coding sequence is TGTGCCAGCAGGAACATGAACACAGATACGCAGTATTTT.

The chain joins TRBV21-1 to TRBJ2-7; the D call TRBD1 from the table was never checked on the DNA. TRBV21-1 is a known pseudogene. The CDR3 loop spans 14 amino acids. The DNA of the CDR3 is TGTGCCAGCAGCAAAGCGGACAGGGCGGAAGAGCAGTACTTC. Residues: CASSKADRAEEQYF.

The chain combines TRBV4-3 with TRBJ1-2, with 7 bases aligning to TRBD1. This CDR3 is 15 amino acids long. Germline trimming cut 1 base from V and 5 bases from J; bases unmatched to any gene: 7. The germline V gene encodes CDR1 LGHNA and CDR2 YSLEER. The CDR3 reads CASSQAPGGQYGYTF. CDR3 nucleotide sequence: TGCGCCAGCAGCCAAGCGCCAGGGGGACAGTATGGCTACACCTTC.

V is TRBV5-1 and J is TRBJ2-3, with 14 bases lining up with TRBD2. J gave up 2 bases and V 5 bases, and 7 bases lay outside the gene matches. This CDR3 has 17 amino acids. Germline-derived CDR1 and CDR2 are SGHRS and YFSETQ. In DNA form, the CDR3 reads TGCGCCAGCAGACGGACTAGCGGGGGGCTCCCCACAGATACGCAGTATTTT. It is translated as CASRRTSGGLPTDTQYF.

This chain connects TRBV5-4 to TRBJ2-5; D possibly corresponds to TRBD2 (6 bases). In germline, CDR1 is SGHNT, CDR2 YYREEE (reference sequence). This CDR3 has 15 residues. V lost 0 bases and J 3 bases, leaving 12 bases between the germline ends. CDR3 amino acids: CASSLVGLAEETQYF. As DNA, the CDR3 is TGTGCCAGCAGCTTGGTGGGATTAGCGGAAGAGACCCAGTACTTC.

V and J are TRBV7-6 and TRBJ2-5, with 11 bases identical to TRBD2. The ends lost 2 bases at V and 2 bases at J; junction bases unmatched: 7. CDR3 length: 17 residues. Germline V gene sequence: CDR1 SGHVS, CDR2 FNYEAQ. The CDR3 spells CASSLWTSGYGQETQYF. In DNA form, the CDR3 reads TGTGCCAGCAGCTTATGGACTAGCGGGTACGGGCAAGAGACCCAGTACTTC.

V usage is TRBV16 and J usage is TRBJ1-3; 8 nucleotides align to TRBD1. The germline V gene has CDR1 KGHSY and CDR2 FQNENV. This CDR3 has 19 residues. Trimming removed 1 base from V and 0 bases from J; junction bases left unmatched: 11. In DNA, the CDR3 is TGTGCCAGCAGCCAATTTGGCGGGAAGACAGGGGCCTCTGGAAACACCATATATTTT. Translating gives CASSQFGGKTGASGNTIYF.

The chain combines TRBV11-1 with TRBJ2-7, with 10 positions matching TRBD1. The germline V gene encodes CDR1 SGHAT and CDR2 FQDESV (reference sequence). V trimming: 5 bases; J trimming: 0 bases; junction bases outside the gene matches: 16. The CDR3 runs 19 residues. The DNA of the CDR3 is TGTGCCAGCAGCACCGCCCCCGGGACAGGGGATACCCGCTCCTACGAGCAGTACTTC. Its protein is CASSTAPGTGDTRSYEQYF.

The chain couples TRBV7-2 to TRBJ2-1, with TRBD2 identical over 9 bases. J gave up 12 bases and V 2 bases, and 2 bases lay outside the gene matches. The CDR3 extends over 12 amino acids. Germline CDR1 is SGHTA and CDR2 is FQGNSA. CDR3 sequence (DNA): TGTGCCAGCAGCTTACTTAGCGGGAGGCAGTTCTTC. Encoded protein: CASSLLSGRQFF.

CDR3 protein: CASSLAGQALSPLHF. The CDR3 DNA follows: TGTGCCAGCAGCTTAGCGGGACAGGCCTTATCCCCCCTCCACTTT. The rearrangement joins TRBV7-2 to TRBJ1-6; 8 bases match TRBD1. The CDR3 is 15 amino acids. V lost 0 bases, J lost 13 bases, and 8 bases stayed unmatched. Germline CDR1 reads SGHTA; CDR2 reads FQGNSA.

This sequence joins TRBV27 and TRBJ2-7; 8 bases are a match to TRBD2. This CDR3 comprises 14 residues. V shed 3 bases, J shed 2 bases, and the junction held 3 bases outside the gene matches. The germline V gene encodes CDR1 MNHEY and CDR2 SMNVEV (reference sequence). CDR3 amino acids: CASSFRRGAYEQYF. CDR3 DNA: TGTGCCAGCAGTTTTCGGCGGGGGGCCTACGAGCAGTACTTC.

This rearrangement joins TRBV2 to TRBJ2-2; the match to TRBD1 covers 7 bases. V lost 7 bases, J lost 5 bases, and 7 bases stayed unmatched. Germline CDR1 and CDR2: SNHLY and FYNNEI. The CDR3 sequence is 14 residues long. The CDR3 loop reads CASKRGQSTGELFF. CDR3 DNA sequence: TGTGCCAGCAAGAGGGGACAGAGTACCGGGGAGCTGTTTTTT.

The V call is TRBV30, the J call TRBJ1-1, with D possibly TRBD1 on 6 matching bases. The CDR3 runs to 13 residues. Germline CDR1 is GTSNPN and CDR2 is SVGIG (reference sequence). V lost 2 bases, J lost 4 bases, and 11 bases lay in between. CDR3 loop: CAWSPGAFTEAFF. The CDR3 nucleotides are TGTGCCTGGAGTCCAGGGGCTTTCACTGAAGCTTTCTTT.

This chain connects TRBV5-1 to TRBJ2-7; tentatively, D is TRBD2 (6 bases). V lost 0 bases and J lost 4, with 17 bases in between. This CDR3 contains 16 residues. Germline CDR1 SGHRS, CDR2 YFSETQ. The CDR3 sequence: CASSLGGRGSGYEQYF. CDR3 DNA: TGCGCCAGCAGCTTGGGGGGACGGGGGAGCGGATACGAGCAGTACTTC. The variable domain in full, with the rest retrieved from reference TRBV5-1 and TRBJ2-7, is KAGVTQTPRYLIKTRGQQVTLSCSPISGHRSVSWYQQTPGQGLQFLFEYFSETQRNKGNFPGRFSGRQFSNSRSEMNVSTLELGDSALYLCASSLGGRGSGYEQYFGPGTRLTVT.

The V gene is TRBV10-3, the J gene TRBJ2-5; D perhaps matches TRBD1 (6 bases). The CDR3 is 12 residues long. CDR1 and CDR2 (germline): ENHRY, SYGVKD. Trimming shortened V by 4 bases and J by 5 bases, and 8 bases separated the two germline ends. CDR3 protein: CAISGTGETQYF. The CDR3 bases are TGTGCCATCAGTGGAACAGGGGAGACCCAGTACTTC.

The chain couples TRBV4-3 to TRBJ2-7; D not resolved. This CDR3 has 9 amino acids. Looked up from germline, CDR1 is LGHNA and CDR2 is YSLEER. Trimming took off 4 bases at V and 12 bases at J, with 7 bases between the two ends. CDR3 sequence: CASSPLSYF. The CDR3 DNA sequence: TGCGCCAGCAGCCCATTGTCGTACTTC.

The CDR3 spells CASSYQRTGGFYEQYF. The CDR3, as DNA: TGTGCCAGCAGTTACCAGCGGACAGGGGGCTTCTACGAGCAGTACTTC. The rearrangement joins TRBV6-5 to TRBJ2-7, with 11 bases that match TRBD1. The germline V gene has CDR1 MNHEY and CDR2 SVGAGI. The CDR3 has 16 residues. Unmatched junction bases numbered 6, after V lost 2 bases and J lost 3 bases.

The chain uses TRBV27 and TRBJ2-7; perhaps TRBD1 as D (5 bases). The CDR3 contains 13 residues. Per germline, CDR1 MNHEY and CDR2 SMNVEV (reference sequence). V was pared by 4 bases and J by 5 bases, with 12 bases between. The CDR3 is CASSSTDFHEQYF. Here the CDR3 DNA reads TGTGCCAGCAGTTCGACAGATTTCCACGAGCAGTACTTC.

The chain couples TRBV29-1 to TRBJ1-1; D is perhaps TRBD1 (5 bases). Trimming took off 4 bases at V and 1 base at J, with 13 bases between the two ends. Germline V lookup: CDR1 SQVTM, CDR2 ANQGSEA. There are 14 residues in the CDR3. CDR3 sequence (DNA): TGCAGCGTTGGGGCAGGGCCTTCGAACACTGAAGCTTTCTTT. Translated, it gives CSVGAGPSNTEAFF.

The CDR3 is CSTNRGGTEAFF. The CDR3 DNA reads as TGCAGCACAAACAGGGGAGGTACTGAAGCTTTCTTT. This chain links TRBV29-1 with TRBJ1-1; 7 nucleotides line up with TRBD1. This CDR3 has 12 residues. The germline CDR1 and CDR2 sequences are SQVTM and ANQGSEA. Trimming at V came to 8 bases and at J to 5 bases, leaving 8 bases not matched to a gene.

The genes are TRBV5-1 and TRBJ2-7; 8 nucleotides line up with TRBD2. Looked up from germline, CDR1 is SGHRS and CDR2 is YFSETQ. The ends lost 0 bases at V and 4 bases at J; junction bases unmatched: 6. The CDR3 contains 15 residues. This chain's CDR3 is CASSLVPGGTYEQYF. The CDR3 nucleotides read TGCGCCAGCAGCTTGGTACCGGGGGGGACTTACGAGCAGTACTTC.

The chain recombines TRBV12-5 with TRBJ1-2; D ambiguous. Trimming removed 0 bases at V and 2 bases at J, with 10 bases between. Per germline, CDR1 LGHNT and CDR2 FRNRAP. The CDR3 has 15 amino acids. CDR3 loop: CASGLVTQRNYGYTF. CDR3 sequence (DNA): TGTGCTAGTGGTTTGGTCACCCAGCGAAACTATGGCTACACCTTC.

V usage is TRBV11-2 and J usage is TRBJ1-3; 10 positions match TRBD1. Germline V lookup: CDR1 SGHAT, CDR2 FQNNGV. Trimming removed 4 bases from V and 0 bases from J; junction bases left unmatched: 9. This CDR3 contains 18 residues. The CDR3 loop reads CASSSGQGFSLSGNTIYF. In nucleotides, the CDR3 is TGTGCCAGCAGCTCGGGACAGGGGTTCTCTCTCTCTGGAAACACCATATATTTT.

CDR3 nucleotide sequence: TGCGCCAGCAGTCAATTTAACAGTCAGAACACTGAAGCTTTCTTT. The encoded protein is CASSQFNSQNTEAFF. The V gene is TRBV23-1, the J gene TRBJ1-1; D is ambiguous. TRBV23-1 is given ORF status, its function remaining uncertain. This CDR3 region has 15 residues. Deletions cut 1 base from V and 1 base from J, with 10 bases between.

J is TRBJ2-1 and V is TRBV18; a weak D match, TRBD1 (6 bases). Germline V lookup: CDR1 KGHSH, CDR2 LQKENI. Trimming removed 8 bases at V and 2 bases at J, with 13 bases between. This CDR3 spans 14 amino acids. CDR3 sequence (DNA): TGTGCCAGCACCCAGGGGAAACCCTACAATGAGCAGTTCTTC. Its translation: CASTQGKPYNEQFF.